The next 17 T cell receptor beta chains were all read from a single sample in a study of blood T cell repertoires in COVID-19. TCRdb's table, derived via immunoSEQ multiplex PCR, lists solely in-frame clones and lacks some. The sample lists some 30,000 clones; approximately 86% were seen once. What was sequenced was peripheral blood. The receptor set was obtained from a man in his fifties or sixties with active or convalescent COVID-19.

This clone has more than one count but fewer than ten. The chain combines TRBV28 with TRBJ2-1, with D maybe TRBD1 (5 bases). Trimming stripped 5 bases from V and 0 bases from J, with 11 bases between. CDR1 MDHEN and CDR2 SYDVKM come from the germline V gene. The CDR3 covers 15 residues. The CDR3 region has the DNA TGTGCCAGCAGTCCAGACAGAAGCTCCTACAATGAGCAGTTCTTC. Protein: CASSPDRSSYNEQFF.

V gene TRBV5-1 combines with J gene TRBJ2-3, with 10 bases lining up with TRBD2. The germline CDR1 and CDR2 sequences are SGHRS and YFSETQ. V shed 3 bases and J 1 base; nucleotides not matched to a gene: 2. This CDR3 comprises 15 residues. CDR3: CASSSLAGGTDTQYF. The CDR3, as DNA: TGCGCCAGCAGCTCCCTAGCGGGAGGCACAGATACGCAGTATTTT.

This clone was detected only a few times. This CDR3 is CASRGTVSYNEQFF. DNA of the CDR3: TGTGCCAGCAGGGGGACTGTTTCCTACAATGAGCAGTTCTTC. This chain joins TRBV27 and TRBJ2-1; possibly TRBD2 for D (6 bases). Trimming took off 6 bases at V and 1 base at J, with 10 bases between the two ends. The CDR3 runs 14 residues. Germline assignment: CDR1 MNHEY and CDR2 SMNVEV (reference sequence).

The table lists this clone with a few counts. The CDR3 is CSASDQGVVEQYF. The CDR3 DNA follows: TGCAGTGCTAGTGACCAGGGGGTGGTCGAGCAGTACTTC. The rearrangement links TRBV20-1 to TRBJ2-7, with TRBD1 matching over 7 bases. V shed 3 bases, J shed 6 bases, and the junction held 8 bases outside the gene matches. Germline V gives CDR1 DFQATT, CDR2 SNEGSKA (reference sequence). The CDR3 extends over 13 amino acids.

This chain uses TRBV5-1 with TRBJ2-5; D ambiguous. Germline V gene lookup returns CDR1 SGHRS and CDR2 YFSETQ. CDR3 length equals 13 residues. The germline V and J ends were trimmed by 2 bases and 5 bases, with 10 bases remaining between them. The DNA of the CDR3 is TGCGCCAGCAGCTTAGCCGGGTGGGAGACCCAGTACTTC. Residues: CASSLAGWETQYF. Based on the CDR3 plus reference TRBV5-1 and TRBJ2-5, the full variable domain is KAGVTQTPRYLIKTRGQQVTLSCSPISGHRSVSWYQQTPGQGLQFLFEYFSETQRNKGNFPGRFSGRQFSNSRSEMNVSTLELGDSALYLCASSLAGWETQYFGPGTRLLVL.

CDR3: CASSRGTSGRWYQETQYF. The CDR3 nucleotides read TGCGCCAGCAGCCGAGGGACTAGCGGGAGGTGGTACCAAGAGACCCAGTACTTC. The J gene is TRBJ2-5, the V gene TRBV5-1, with 15 positions matching TRBD2. Unmatched junction bases numbered 7, after V lost 4 bases and J lost 0 bases. This CDR3 is 18 amino acids long. CDR1 is SGHRS, CDR2 YFSETQ, per germline.

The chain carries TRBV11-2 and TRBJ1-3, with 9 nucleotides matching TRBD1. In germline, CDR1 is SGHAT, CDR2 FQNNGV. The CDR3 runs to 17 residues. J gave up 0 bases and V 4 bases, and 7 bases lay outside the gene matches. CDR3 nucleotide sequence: TGTGCCAGCAGCTCTGGGACAGGGTACAGCTCTGGAAACACCATATATTTT. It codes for CASSSGTGYSSGNTIYF.

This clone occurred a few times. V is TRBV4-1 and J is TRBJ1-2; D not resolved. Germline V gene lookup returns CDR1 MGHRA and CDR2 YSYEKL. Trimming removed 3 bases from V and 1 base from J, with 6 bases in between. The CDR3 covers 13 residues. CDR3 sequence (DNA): TGCGCCAGCAGCCACGGAGATAACTATGGCTACACCTTC. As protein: CASSHGDNYGYTF.

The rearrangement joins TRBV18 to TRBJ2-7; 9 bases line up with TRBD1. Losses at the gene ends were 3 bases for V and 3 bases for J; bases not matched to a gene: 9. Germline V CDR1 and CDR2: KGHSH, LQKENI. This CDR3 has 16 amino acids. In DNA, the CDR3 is TGTGCCAGCTCACCTTATACCGGGACAGGGTTCTACGAGCAGTACTTC. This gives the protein CASSPYTGTGFYEQYF.

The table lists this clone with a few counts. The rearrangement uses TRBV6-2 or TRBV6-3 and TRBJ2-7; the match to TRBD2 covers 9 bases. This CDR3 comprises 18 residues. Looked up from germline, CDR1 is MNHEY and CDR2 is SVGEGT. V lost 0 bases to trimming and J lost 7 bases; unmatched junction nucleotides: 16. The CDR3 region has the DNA TGTGCCAGCAGTTACTCGGGGACCTGGGTAGCGGGAGTCGAAGAGCAGTACTTC. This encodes CASSYSGTWVAGVEEQYF.

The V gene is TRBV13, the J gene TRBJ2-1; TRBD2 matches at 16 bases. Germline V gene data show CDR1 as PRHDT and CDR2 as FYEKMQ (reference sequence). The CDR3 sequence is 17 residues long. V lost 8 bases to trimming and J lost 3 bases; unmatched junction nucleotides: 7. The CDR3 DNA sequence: TGTGCCAGCGGGGGACTAGCGGGAGGGCTTTTCTACAATGAGCAGTTCTTC. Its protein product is CASGGLAGGLFYNEQFF.

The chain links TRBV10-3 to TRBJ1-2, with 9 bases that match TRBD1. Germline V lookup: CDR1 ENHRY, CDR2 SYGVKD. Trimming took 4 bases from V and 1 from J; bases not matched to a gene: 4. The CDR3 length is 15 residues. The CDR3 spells CAISGGQGFNYGYTF. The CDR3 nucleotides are TGTGCCATCAGTGGGGGACAGGGTTTTAACTATGGCTACACCTTC.

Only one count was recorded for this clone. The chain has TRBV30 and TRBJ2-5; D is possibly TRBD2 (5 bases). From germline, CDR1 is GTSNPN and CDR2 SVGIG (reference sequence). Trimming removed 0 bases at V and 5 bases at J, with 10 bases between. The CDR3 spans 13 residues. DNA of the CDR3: TGTGCCTGGAGTGTACTAGGGCGGGAGACCCAGTACTTC. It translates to CAWSVLGRETQYF.

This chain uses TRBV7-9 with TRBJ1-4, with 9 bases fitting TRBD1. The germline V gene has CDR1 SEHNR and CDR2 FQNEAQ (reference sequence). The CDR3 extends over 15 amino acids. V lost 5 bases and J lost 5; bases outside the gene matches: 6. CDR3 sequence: CASSQWDRANEKLFF. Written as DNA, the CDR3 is TGTGCCAGCAGCCAATGGGACAGGGCAAATGAAAAACTGTTTTTT.

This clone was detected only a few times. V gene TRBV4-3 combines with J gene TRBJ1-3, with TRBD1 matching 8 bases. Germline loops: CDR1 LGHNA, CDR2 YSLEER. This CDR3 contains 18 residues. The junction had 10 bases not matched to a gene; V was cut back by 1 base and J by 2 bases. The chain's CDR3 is CASSQASGQGIAGNTIYF. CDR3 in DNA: TGCGCCAGCAGCCAAGCCAGTGGACAGGGAATAGCTGGAAACACCATATATTTT.

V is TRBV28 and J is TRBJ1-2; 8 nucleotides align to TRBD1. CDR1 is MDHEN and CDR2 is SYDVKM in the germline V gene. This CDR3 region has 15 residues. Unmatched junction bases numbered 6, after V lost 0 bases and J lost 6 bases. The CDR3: CASSLWSRGQDGYTF. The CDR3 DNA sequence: TGTGCCAGCAGTTTATGGTCCAGGGGGCAGGATGGCTACACCTTC.

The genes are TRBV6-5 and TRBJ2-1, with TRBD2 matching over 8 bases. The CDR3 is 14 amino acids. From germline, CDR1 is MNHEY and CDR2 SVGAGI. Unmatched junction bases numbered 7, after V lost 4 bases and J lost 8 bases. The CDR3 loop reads CASSSGGPSDEQFF. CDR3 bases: TGTGCCAGCAGTTCGGGAGGGCCTAGCGATGAGCAGTTCTTC.